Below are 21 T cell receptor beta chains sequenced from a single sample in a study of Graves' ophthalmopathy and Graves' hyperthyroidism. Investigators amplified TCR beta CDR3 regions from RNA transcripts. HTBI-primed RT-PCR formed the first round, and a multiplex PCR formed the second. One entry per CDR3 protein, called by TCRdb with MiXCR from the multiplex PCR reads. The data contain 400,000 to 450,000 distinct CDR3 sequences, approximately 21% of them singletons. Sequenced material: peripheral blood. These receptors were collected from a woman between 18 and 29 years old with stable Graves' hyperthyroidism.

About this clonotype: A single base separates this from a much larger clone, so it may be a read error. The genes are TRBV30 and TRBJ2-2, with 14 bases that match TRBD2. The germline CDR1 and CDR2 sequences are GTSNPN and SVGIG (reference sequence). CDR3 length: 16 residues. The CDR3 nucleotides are TGTGCCTGTGGACAGGGGACTAGCGGGAGTCCCGGGGAGCTGTGTTTT. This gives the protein CACGQGTSGSPGELCF. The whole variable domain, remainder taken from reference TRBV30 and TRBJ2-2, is SQTIHQWPATLVQPVGSPLSLECTVEGTSNPNLYWYRQAAGRGLQLLFYSVGIGQISSEVPQNLSASRPQDRQFILSSKKLLLSDSGFYLCACGQGTSGSPGELCFGEGSRLTVL.

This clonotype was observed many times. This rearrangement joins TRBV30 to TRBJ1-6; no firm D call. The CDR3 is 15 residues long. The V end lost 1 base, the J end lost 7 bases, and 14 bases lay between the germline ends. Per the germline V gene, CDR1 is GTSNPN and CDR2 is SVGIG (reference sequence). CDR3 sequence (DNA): TGTGCCTGGAGTGCGGAGGACCAACACAATTCACCCCTCCACTTT. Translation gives CAWSAEDQHNSPLHF.

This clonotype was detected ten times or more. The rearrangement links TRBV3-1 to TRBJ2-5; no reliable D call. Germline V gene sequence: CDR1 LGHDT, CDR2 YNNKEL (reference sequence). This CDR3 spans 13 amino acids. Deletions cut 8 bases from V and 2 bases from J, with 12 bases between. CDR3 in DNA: TGTGCCAGCTGCAACGCGGCACAAGAGACCCAGTACTTC. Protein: CASCNAAQETQYF.

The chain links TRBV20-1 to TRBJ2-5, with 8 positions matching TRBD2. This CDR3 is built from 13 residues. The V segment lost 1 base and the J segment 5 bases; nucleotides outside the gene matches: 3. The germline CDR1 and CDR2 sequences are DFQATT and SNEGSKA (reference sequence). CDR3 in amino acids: CSARAAGVETQYF. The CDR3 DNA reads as TGCAGTGCTAGAGCAGCGGGGGTGGAGACCCAGTACTTC.

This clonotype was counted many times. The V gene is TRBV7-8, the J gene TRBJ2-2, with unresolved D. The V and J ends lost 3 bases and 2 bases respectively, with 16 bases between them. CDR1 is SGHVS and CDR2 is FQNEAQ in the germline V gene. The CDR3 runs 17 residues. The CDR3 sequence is CASSFPVREHNTGELFF. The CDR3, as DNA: TGTGCCAGCAGCTTTCCTGTCAGAGAGCATAACACCGGGGAGCTGTTTTTT.

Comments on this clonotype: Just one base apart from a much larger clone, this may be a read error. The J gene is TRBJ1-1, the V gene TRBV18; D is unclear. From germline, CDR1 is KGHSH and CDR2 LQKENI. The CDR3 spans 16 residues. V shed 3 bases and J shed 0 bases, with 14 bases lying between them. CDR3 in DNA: TGTGCCAGCTCACCCAGCCGTCGGAGAGTGAACACTGAAGCTTTCTTT. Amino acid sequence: CASSPSRRRVNTEAFF.

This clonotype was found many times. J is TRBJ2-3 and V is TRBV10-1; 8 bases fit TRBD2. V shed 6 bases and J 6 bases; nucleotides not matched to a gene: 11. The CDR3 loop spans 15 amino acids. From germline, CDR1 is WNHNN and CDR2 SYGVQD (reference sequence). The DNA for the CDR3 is TGCGCCAGCAGGCCCGGGACTAGGAAGGGTGATACGCAGTATTTT. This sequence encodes CASRPGTRKGDTQYF.

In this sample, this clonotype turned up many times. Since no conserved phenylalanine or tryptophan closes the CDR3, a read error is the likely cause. DNA for the CDR3: TGCAGTGCTGGGGGCATAGCGGGGTACTACGAGCAGTACCTC. The encoded protein is CSAGGIAGYYEQYL. The chain recombines TRBV20-1 with TRBJ2-7, with 8 bases that match TRBD2. Losses at the gene ends were 5 bases for V and 3 bases for J; bases not matched to a gene: 9. Germline assignment: CDR1 DFQATT and CDR2 SNEGSKA (reference sequence). The CDR3 has 14 residues.

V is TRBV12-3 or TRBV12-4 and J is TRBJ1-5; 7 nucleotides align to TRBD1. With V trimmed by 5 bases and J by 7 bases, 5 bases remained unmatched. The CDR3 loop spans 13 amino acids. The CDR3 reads CASSDRVRQPQHF. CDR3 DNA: TGTGCCAGCAGTGACAGGGTACGGCAGCCCCAGCATTTT.

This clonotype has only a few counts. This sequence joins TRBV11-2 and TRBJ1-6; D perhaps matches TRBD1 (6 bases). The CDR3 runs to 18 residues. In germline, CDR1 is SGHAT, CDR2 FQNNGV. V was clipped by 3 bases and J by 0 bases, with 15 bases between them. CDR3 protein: CASSFPLGGGSYNSPLHF. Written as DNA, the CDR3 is TGTGCCAGCAGCTTCCCACTGGGAGGGGGCTCCTATAATTCACCCCTCCACTTT.

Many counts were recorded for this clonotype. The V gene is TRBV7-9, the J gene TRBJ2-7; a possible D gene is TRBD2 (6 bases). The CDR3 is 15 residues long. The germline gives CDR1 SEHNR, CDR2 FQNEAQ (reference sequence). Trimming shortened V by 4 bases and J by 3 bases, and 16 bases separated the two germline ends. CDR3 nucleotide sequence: TGTGCCAGCAGCTACGAGGGTAGGGGAGGCTACGAGCAGTACTTC. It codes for CASSYEGRGGYEQYF.

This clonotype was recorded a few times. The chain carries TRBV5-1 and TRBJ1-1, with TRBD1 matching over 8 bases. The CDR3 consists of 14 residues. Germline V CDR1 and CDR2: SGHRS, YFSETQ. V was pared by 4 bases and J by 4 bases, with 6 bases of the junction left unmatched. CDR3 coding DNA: TGCGCCAGCAGCGTCGACAGGGGAACCACTGAAGCTTTCTTT. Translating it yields CASSVDRGTTEAFF. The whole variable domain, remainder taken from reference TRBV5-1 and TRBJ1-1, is KAGVTQTPRYLIKTRGQQVTLSCSPISGHRSVSWYQQTPGQGLQFLFEYFSETQRNKGNFPGRFSGRQFSNSRSEMNVSTLELGDSALYLCASSVDRGTTEAFFGQGTRLTVV.

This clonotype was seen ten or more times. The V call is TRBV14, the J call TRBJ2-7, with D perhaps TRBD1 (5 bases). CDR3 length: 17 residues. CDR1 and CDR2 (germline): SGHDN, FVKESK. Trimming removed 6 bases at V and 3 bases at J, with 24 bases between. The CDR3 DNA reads TGTGCCAGCAGTTCTACCCCTCGGGTTCAGGGTTACTACGAGCAGTACTTC. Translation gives CASSSTPRVQGYYEQYF.

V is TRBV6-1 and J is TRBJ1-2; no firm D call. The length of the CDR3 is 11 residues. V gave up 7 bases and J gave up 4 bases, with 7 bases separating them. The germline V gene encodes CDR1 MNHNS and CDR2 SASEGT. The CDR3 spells CASTNAYGYTF. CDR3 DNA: TGTGCCAGCACCAATGCCTATGGCTACACCTTC.

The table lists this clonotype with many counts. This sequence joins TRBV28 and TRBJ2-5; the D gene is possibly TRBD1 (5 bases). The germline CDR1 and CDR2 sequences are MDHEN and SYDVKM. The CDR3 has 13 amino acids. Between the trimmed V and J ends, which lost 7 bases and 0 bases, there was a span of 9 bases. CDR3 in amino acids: CASISGYQETQYF. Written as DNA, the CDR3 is TGTGCCAGCATTTCAGGGTACCAAGAGACCCAGTACTTC.

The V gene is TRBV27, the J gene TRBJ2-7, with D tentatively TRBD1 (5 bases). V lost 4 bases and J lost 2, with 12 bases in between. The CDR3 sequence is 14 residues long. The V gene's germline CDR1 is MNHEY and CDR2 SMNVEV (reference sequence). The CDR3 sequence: CASSSPGQPYEQYF. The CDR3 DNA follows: TGTGCCAGCAGTTCCCCAGGACAACCCTACGAGCAGTACTTC.

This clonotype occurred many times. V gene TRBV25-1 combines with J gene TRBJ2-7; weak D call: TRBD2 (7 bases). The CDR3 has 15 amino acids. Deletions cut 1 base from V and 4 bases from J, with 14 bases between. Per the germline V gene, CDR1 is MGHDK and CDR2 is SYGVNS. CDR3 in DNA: TGTGCCAGCAGTGAATCTGGGGGGGGGCTATACGAGCAGTACTTC. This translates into CASSESGGGLYEQYF.

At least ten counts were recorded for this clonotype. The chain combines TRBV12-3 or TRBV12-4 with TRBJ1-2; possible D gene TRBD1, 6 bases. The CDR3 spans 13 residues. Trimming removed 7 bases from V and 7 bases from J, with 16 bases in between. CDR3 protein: CASTSSGASGYTF. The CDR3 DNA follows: TGTGCCAGCACCTCGTCGGGGGCGTCTGGCTACACCTTC.

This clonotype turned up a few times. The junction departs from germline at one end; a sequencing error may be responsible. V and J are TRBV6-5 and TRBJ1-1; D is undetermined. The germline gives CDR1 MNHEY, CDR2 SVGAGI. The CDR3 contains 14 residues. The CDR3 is CASSYLRGNTEACF. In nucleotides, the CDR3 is TGTGCCAGCAGTTACTTACGAGGGAACACTGAAGCTTGCTTT.

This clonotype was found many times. The CDR3 sequence is CASSLSFRDIRRPLHF. Here the CDR3 DNA reads TGTGCCAGCAGTTTATCCTTCAGGGATATTCGTAGGCCCCTCCACTTT. The chain couples TRBV28 to TRBJ1-6; TRBD1 is a possible D gene (5 bases). CDR1 and CDR2 (germline): MDHEN, SYDVKM. This CDR3 is 16 amino acids long. Trimming stripped 1 base from V and 13 bases from J, with 20 bases between.

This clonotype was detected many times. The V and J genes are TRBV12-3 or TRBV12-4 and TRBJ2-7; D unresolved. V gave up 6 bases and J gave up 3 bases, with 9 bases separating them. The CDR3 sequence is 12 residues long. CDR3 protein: CASSPTVYEQYF. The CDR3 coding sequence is TGTGCCAGCAGCCCTACCGTCTACGAGCAGTACTTC.